This T cell receptor (beta chain) was sequenced in a study of blood T cell repertoires in COVID-19. V was shortened by 5 bases and J by 9 bases, with 14 bases between the two germline ends. CDR3 size: 12 residues. CDR1 and CDR2 (germline): MDHEN, SYDVKM. Here immunoSEQ multiplex PCR was the method, and the copy in TCRdb shows in-frame clones only, minus some. The sample has approximately 200,000 clones, 80% to 90% seen once; the top ten hold about 3.3%. The chain combines TRBV28 with TRBJ2-7, with a possible D match to TRBD2 (6 bases). The sequenced material came from peripheral blood. The sequence derives from a man aged 60 to 75 with acute or convalescent COVID-19. The CDR3 reads CASSPQWRGQYF. The CDR3 region has the DNA TGTGCCAGCAGTCCCCAGTGGCGGGGGCAGTACTTC.